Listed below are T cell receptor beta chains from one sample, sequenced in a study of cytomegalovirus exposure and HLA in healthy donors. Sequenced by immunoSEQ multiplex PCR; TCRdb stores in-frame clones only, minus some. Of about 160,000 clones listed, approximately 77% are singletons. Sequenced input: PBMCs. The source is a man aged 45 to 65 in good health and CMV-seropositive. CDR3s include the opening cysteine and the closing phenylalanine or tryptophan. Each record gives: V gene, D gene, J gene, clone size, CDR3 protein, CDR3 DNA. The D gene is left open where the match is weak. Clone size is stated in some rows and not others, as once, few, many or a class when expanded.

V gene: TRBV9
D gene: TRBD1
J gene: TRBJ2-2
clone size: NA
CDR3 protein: CASSVSRGRGGELFF
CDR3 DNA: TGTGCCAGCAGCGTAAGCAGGGGGCGTGGCGGGGAGCTGTTTTTT

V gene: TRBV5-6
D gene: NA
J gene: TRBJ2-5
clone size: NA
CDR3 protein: CASSLEETQYF
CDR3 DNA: TGTGCCAGCAGCCTTGAAGAGACCCAGTACTTC

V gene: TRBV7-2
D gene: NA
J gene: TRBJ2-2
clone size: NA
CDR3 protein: CASRLRGTGELFF
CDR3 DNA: TGTGCCAGCAGGCTACGAGGGACCGGGGAGCTGTTTTTT

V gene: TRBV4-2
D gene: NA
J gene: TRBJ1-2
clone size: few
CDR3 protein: CASSQDTDNYGYTF
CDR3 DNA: TGTGCCAGCAGCCAAGATACAGATAACTATGGCTACACCTTC

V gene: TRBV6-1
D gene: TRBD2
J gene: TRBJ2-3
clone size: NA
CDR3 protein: CASSGPNSPGGSTDTQYF
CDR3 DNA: TGTGCCAGCAGTGGCCCGAATTCCCCGGGGGGAAGCACAGATACGCAGTATTTT

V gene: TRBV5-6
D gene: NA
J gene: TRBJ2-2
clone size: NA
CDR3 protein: CASSLLGGGTNTGELFF
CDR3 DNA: TGTGCCAGCAGCTTGCTTGGCGGCGGAACGAACACCGGGGAGCTGTTTTTT

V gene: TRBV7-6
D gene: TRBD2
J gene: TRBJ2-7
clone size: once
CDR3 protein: CASSLGGGSNYEQYF
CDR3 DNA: TGTGCCAGCAGCTTAGGCGGGGGATCCAACTACGAGCAGTACTTC

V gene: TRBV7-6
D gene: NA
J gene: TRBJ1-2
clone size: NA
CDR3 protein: CASSLEQNYGYTF
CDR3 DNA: TGTGCCAGCAGCTTAGAACAGAACTATGGCTACACCTTC

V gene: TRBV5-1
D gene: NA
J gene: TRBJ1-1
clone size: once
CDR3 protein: CASSLAGPNTEAFF
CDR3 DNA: TGCGCCAGCAGCTTGGCCGGTCCGAACACTGAAGCTTTCTTT

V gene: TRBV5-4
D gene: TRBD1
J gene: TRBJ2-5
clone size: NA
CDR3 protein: CASSLFGQGRETQYF
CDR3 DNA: TGTGCCAGCAGCCTATTCGGACAGGGTCGGGAGACCCAGTACTTC

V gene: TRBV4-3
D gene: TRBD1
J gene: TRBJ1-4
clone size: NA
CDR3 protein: CASSQDSPNRGRNEKLFF
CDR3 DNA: TGCGCCAGCAGCCAAGATTCACCCAACAGGGGAAGGAATGAAAAACTGTTTTTT

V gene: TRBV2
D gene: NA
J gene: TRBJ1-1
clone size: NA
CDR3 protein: CASTKGSGALTEAFF
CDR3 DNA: TGTGCCAGCACCAAAGGCTCAGGGGCGCTAACTGAAGCTTTCTTT

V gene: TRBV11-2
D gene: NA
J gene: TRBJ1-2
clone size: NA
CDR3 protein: CASSPRQDPYGYTF
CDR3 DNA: TGTGCCAGCAGCCCGCGACAGGACCCCTATGGCTACACCTTC

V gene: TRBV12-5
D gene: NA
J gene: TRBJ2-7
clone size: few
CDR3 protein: CASGSSDGHYEQYF
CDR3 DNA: TGTGCTAGTGGTTCCTCCGACGGACACTACGAGCAGTACTTC

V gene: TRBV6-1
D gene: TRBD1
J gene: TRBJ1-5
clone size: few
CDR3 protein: CASSETGGGNQPQHF
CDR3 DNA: TGTGCCAGCAGTGAAACAGGGGGCGGCAATCAGCCCCAGCATTTT

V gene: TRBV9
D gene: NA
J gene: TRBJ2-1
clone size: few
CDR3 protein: CASSVEADTEQFF
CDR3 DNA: TGTGCCAGCAGCGTAGAGGCCGACACTGAGCAGTTCTTC

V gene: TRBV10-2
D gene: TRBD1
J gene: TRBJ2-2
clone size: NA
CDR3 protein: CASSQLDRGPTFGELFF
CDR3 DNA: TGCGCCAGCAGTCAACTGGACAGGGGGCCTACTTTCGGGGAGCTGTTTTTT

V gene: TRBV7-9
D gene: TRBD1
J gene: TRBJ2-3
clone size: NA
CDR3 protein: CASSLGDSRRAATQYF
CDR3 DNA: TGTGCCAGCAGCTTGGGGGACAGCAGAAGGGCGGCTACGCAGTATTTT

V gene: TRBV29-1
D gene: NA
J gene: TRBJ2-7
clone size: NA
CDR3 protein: CSVAIDTLEQYF
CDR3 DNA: TGCAGCGTTGCAATCGACACTTTGGAGCAGTACTTC

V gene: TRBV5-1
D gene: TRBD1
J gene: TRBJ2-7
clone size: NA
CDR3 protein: CASNPDREGQEQYF
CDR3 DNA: TGCGCCAGCAACCCGGACAGGGAAGGGCAAGAGCAGTACTTC

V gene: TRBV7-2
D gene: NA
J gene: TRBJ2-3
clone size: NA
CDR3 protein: CASSRRQRTDTQYF
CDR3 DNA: TGTGCCAGCAGCAGAAGACAGCGCACAGATACGCAGTATTTT

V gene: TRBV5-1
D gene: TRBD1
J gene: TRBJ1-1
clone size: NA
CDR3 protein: CASSTGTGASNTEAFF
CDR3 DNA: TGCGCCAGCAGCACCGGGACAGGGGCCTCGAACACTGAAGCTTTCTTT

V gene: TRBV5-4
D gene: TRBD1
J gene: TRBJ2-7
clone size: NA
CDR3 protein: CASSQAKTGTLREQYF
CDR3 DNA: TGTGCCAGCAGCCAAGCCAAGACAGGGACCCTACGCGAGCAGTACTTC

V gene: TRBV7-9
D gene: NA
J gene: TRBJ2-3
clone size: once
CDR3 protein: CASNPTRESTDTQYF
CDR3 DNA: TGTGCCAGCAACCCAACTAGAGAGAGCACAGATACGCAGTATTTT

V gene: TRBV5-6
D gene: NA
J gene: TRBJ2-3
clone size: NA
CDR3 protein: CASSRVGRGTQYF
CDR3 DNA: TGTGCCAGCAGCCGAGTCGGCCGAGGTACGCAGTATTTT

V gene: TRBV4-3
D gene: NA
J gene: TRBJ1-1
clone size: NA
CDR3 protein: CASSPSENTEAFF
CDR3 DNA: TGCGCCAGCAGCCCTAGTGAGAACACTGAAGCTTTCTTT

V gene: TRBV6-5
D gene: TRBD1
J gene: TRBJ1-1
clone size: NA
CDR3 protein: CASSYRKTGGNTEAFF
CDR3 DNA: TGTGCCAGCAGCTACCGAAAAACAGGGGGCAACACTGAAGCTTTCTTT

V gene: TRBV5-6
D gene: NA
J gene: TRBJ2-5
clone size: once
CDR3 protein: CASSPQAGETQYF
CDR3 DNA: TGTGCCAGCAGCCCACAGGCGGGGGAGACCCAGTACTTC

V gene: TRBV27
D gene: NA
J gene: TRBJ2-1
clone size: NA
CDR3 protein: CASRPGPGPYNEQFF
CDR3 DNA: TGTGCCAGCAGACCGGGCCCAGGGCCTTACAATGAGCAGTTCTTC

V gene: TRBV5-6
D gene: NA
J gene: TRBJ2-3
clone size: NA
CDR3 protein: CASSLEAAGTDTQYF
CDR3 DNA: TGTGCCAGCAGCTTGGAGGCGGCAGGCACAGATACGCAGTATTTT

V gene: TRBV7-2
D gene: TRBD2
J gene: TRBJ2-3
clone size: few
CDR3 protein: CASSLVLAGGDTQYF
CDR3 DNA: TGTGCCAGCAGCTTAGTGCTAGCGGGGGGAGATACGCAGTATTTT

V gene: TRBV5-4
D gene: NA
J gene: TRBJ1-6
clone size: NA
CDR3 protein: CASSSVGSDSPLHF
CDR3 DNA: TGTGCCAGCAGCTCGGTAGGGAGTGACTCACCCCTCCACTTT

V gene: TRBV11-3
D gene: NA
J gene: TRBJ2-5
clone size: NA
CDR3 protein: CASSHGLNQETQYF
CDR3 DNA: TGTGCCAGCAGCCACGGACTCAACCAAGAGACCCAGTACTTC

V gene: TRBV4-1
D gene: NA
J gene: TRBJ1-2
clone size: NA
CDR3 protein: CASSQPVGGQVGYTF
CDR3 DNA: TGCGCCAGCAGCCAGCCGGTCGGGGGGCAGGTTGGCTACACCTTC

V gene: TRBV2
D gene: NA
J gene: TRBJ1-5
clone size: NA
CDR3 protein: CASNSRENQPQHF
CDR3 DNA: TGTGCCAGCAACTCCAGGGAAAATCAGCCCCAGCATTTT

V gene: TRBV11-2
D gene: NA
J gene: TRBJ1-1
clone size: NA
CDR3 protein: CASSLDRGLYTEAFF
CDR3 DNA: TGTGCCAGCAGCTTAGATCGGGGGTTATACACTGAAGCTTTCTTT

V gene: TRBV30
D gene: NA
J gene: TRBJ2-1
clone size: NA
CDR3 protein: CAWSLGLPGYNEQFF
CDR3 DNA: TGTGCCTGGAGTTTAGGTCTTCCAGGGTACAATGAGCAGTTCTTC

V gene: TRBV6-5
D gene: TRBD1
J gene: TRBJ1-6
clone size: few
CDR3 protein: CASTLTGVGSPLHF
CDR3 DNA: TGTGCCAGCACCTTAACAGGGGTAGGTTCACCCCTCCACTTT

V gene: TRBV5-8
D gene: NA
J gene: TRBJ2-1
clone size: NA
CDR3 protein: CASSLAVSSYNEQFF
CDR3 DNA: TGTGCCAGCAGCTTGGCCGTGAGCTCCTACAATGAGCAGTTCTTC

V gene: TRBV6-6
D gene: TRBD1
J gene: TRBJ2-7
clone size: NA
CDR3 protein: CASRSTGVISYEQYF
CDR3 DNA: TGTGCCAGCAGATCAACAGGGGTTATTTCCTACGAGCAGTACTTC

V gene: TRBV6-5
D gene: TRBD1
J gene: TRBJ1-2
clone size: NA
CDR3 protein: CASSPRGTGYGYTF
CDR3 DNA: TGTGCCAGCAGTCCCCGGGGGACAGGGTATGGCTACACCTTC

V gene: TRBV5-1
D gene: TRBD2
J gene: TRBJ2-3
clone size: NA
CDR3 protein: CASSLALTSGRYTDTQYF
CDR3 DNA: TGCGCCAGCAGCTTGGCCCTAACTAGCGGGCGATACACAGATACGCAGTATTTT

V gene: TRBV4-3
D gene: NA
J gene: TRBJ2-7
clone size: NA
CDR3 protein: CASSQDSDSSYEQYF
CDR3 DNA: TGCGCCAGCAGCCAAGACTCCGACAGTTCCTACGAGCAGTACTTC

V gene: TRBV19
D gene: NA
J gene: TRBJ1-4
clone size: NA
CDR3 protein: CASSPRRAPGEEKLFF
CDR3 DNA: TGTGCCAGTAGTCCTCGGAGGGCCCCGGGGGAGGAAAAACTGTTTTTT

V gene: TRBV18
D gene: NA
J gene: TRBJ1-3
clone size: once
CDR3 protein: CASSRSRLSNSGNTIYF
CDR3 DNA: TGTGCCAGCTCACGGAGTAGACTCAGCAACTCTGGAAACACCATATATTTT

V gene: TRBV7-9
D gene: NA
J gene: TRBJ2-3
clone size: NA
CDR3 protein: CASSLPRGGATDTQYF
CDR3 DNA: TGTGCCAGCAGCTTACCTCGCGGGGGCGCCACAGATACGCAGTATTTT

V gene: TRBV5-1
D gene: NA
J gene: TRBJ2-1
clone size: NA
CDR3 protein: CASSLGPGDNEQFF
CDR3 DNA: TGCGCCAGCAGCTTGGGGCCCGGGGACAATGAGCAGTTCTTC

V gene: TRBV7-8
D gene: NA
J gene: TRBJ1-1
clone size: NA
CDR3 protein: CASSLVGGQGLMNTEAFF
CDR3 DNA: TGTGCCAGCAGCTTAGTTGGGGGTCAGGGACTCATGAACACTGAAGCTTTCTTT

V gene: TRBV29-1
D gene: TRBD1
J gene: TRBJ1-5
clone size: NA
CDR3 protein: CSVAGGRGQPQHF
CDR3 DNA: TGCAGCGTGGCAGGGGGCAGGGGTCAGCCCCAGCATTTT

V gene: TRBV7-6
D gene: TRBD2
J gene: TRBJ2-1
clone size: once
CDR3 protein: CASSLYPPGGTAEQFF
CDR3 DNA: TGTGCCAGCAGCTTATATCCCCCGGGGGGGACTGCTGAGCAGTTCTTC

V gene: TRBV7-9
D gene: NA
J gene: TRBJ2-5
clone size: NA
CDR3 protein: CASSLVSEETQYF
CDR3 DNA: TGTGCCAGCAGCTTAGTATCAGAAGAGACCCAGTACTTC

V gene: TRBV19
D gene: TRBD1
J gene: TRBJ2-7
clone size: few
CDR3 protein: CASTPDRGSYEQYF
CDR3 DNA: TGTGCCAGTACCCCGGACAGGGGGAGCTACGAGCAGTACTTC

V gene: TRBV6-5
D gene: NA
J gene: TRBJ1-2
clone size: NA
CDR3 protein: CASTSAQGVGGYTF
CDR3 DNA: TGTGCCAGCACGAGCGCACAGGGAGTCGGTGGCTACACCTTC